This TCR beta chain was sequenced in a study of blood T cell repertoires in COVID-19. Study-level background: Samples taken during acute and convalescent COVID-19 were collected in the United States, Italy and Spain.

Sequencing was performed with immunoSEQ multiplex PCR; in TCRdb, only in-frame clones are kept and a portion is missing. In the table there are a few hundred thousand clones, over 75% of which are singletons. This clone was counted between two and nine times. The CDR3 loop spans 17 amino acids. Germline CDR1 is LGHDT and CDR2 is YNNKEL (reference sequence). The trim removed 4 bases at V and 4 bases at J, leaving 14 bases unmatched. This sequence joins TRBV3-1 (or the pseudogene TRBV3-2) and TRBJ1-1; TRBD1 matches at 8 bases. The receptor was isolated from a young woman who had recovered from COVID-19. The source material was PBMCs or T cells enriched from blood (not recorded which). As DNA, the CDR3 is TGTGCCAGCAGCCCAGCCCCCAAAACAGGGGGTGGCACTGAAGCTTTCTTT. Translating gives CASSPAPKTGGGTEAFF.